One sample yielded the 5 T cell receptor beta chains listed below, sequenced in a study of cytomegalovirus exposure and HLA in healthy donors. Primers included in the PCR were 60 Vbeta and 13 Jbeta primers. TCRdb's table, derived via immunoSEQ multiplex PCR, lists solely in-frame clones and lacks some. The sample yields roughly 73,000 clones, of which the top ten take up around 7.5%. Sequenced input: PBMCs. These receptors all stem from a female donor in good health and CMV-seropositive.

The rearrangement links TRBV9 to TRBJ2-5; D is possibly TRBD1 (6 bases). Trimming took off 5 bases at V and 5 bases at J, with 13 bases between the two ends. Germline V lookup: CDR1 SGDLS, CDR2 YYNGEE. There are 13 residues in the CDR3. This CDR3 reads CASSDQGKETQYF. In DNA form, the CDR3 reads TGTGCCAGCAGTGACCAGGGGAAGGAGACCCAGTACTTC. The full variable domain, in which reference TRBV9 and TRBJ2-5 provide the parts outside the CDR3, is DSGVTQTPKHLITATGQRVTLRCSPRSGDLSVYWYQQSLDQGLQFLIQYYNGEERAKGNILERFSAQQFPDLHSELNLSSLELGDSALYFCASSDQGKETQYFGPGTRLLVL.

The V gene is TRBV6-1, the J gene TRBJ1-6, with no clear D. CDR1 is MNHNS and CDR2 is SASEGT in the germline V gene. Deletions cut 6 bases from V and 5 bases from J, with 8 bases between. This CDR3 contains 13 residues. The chain's CDR3 is CASSGLDNSPLHF. As DNA, the CDR3 is TGTGCCAGCAGCGGGTTAGATAATTCACCCCTCCACTTT.

The chain recombines TRBV6-1 with TRBJ2-6; 10 positions match TRBD1. This CDR3 spans 15 amino acids. With V trimmed by 10 bases and J by 0 bases, 3 bases remained unmatched. Germline V gene data show CDR1 as MNHNS and CDR2 as SASEGT. This CDR3 reads CAIRTGGSGANVLTF. Here the CDR3 DNA reads TGTGCCATCCGGACAGGGGGCTCTGGGGCCAACGTCCTGACTTTC.

This rearrangement joins TRBV7-2 to TRBJ1-1, with a possible D match to TRBD1 (6 bases). CDR1 is SGHTA, CDR2 FQGNSA, per germline. This CDR3 has 17 amino acids. V lost 2 bases, J lost 3 bases, and 19 bases lay in between. CDR3 sequence reads: CASSLKVPHRAHTEAFF. The CDR3 DNA is TGTGCCAGCAGCTTAAAGGTCCCACACAGGGCGCACACTGAAGCTTTCTTT. The variable domain in full, completed from reference TRBV7-2 and TRBJ1-1, reads GAGVSQSPSNKVTEKGKDVELRCDPISGHTALYWYRQSLGQGLEFLIYFQGNSAPDKSGLPSDRFSAERTGGSVSTLTIQRTQQEDSAVYLCASSLKVPHRAHTEAFFGQGTRLTVV.

J is TRBJ2-7 and V is TRBV13, with 10 bases lining up with TRBD1. This CDR3 comprises 14 residues. Germline assignment: CDR1 PRHDT and CDR2 FYEKMQ (reference sequence). The ends lost 8 bases at V and 6 bases at J; junction bases unmatched: 10. CDR3 protein: CASGKRQGAGEQYF. DNA of the CDR3: TGTGCCAGCGGGAAGAGACAGGGGGCCGGCGAGCAGTACTTC.